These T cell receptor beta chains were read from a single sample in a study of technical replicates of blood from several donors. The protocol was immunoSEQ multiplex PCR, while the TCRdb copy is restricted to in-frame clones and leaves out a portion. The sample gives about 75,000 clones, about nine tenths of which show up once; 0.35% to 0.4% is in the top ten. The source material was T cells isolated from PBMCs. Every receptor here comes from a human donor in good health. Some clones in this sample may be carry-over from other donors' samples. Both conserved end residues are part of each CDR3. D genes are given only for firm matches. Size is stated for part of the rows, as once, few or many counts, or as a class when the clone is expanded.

cdr3_aa: CATRHLGGSYEQYF; cdr3_nt: TGTGCCACCAGACACTTAGGGGGCTCCTACGAGCAGTACTTC; clone_size: .; j_call: TRBJ2-7; v_call: TRBV15; d_call: .
cdr3_aa: CASTWLGTGQSYEQYF; cdr3_nt: TGTGCCAGCACCTGGCTAGGTACAGGGCAATCCTACGAGCAGTACTTC; clone_size: .; j_call: TRBJ2-7; v_call: TRBV28; d_call: .
cdr3_aa: CASRLRQVAYGYTF; cdr3_nt: TGTGCCAGTAGGCTAAGACAGGTCGCCTATGGCTACACCTTC; clone_size: .; j_call: TRBJ1-2; v_call: TRBV19; d_call: .
cdr3_aa: CASSSTRDWPYEQYF; cdr3_nt: TGTGCCAGCAGCTCTACCCGGGACTGGCCCTACGAGCAGTACTTC; clone_size: once; j_call: TRBJ2-7; v_call: TRBV11-3; d_call: .
cdr3_aa: CASTRLHRVVNGKLFF; cdr3_nt: TGTGCCAGTACGCGGTTACACAGGGTCGTTAATGGAAAACTGTTTTTT; clone_size: .; j_call: TRBJ1-4; v_call: TRBV19; d_call: .
cdr3_aa: CASSPRDASTTEQYF; cdr3_nt: TGTGCCAGCAGCCCGCGGGACGCCAGCACTACCGAGCAGTACTTC; clone_size: .; j_call: TRBJ2-7; v_call: TRBV9; d_call: .
cdr3_aa: CASPSDRDRAETQYF; cdr3_nt: TGTGCTAGCCCCTCCGACCGGGACAGGGCGGAGACCCAGTACTTC; clone_size: .; j_call: TRBJ2-5; v_call: TRBV7-7; d_call: TRBD1
cdr3_aa: CASSRRGGMNTEAFF; cdr3_nt: TGTGCCAGCAGCCGACGGGGGGGGATGAACACTGAAGCTTTCTTT; clone_size: .; j_call: TRBJ1-1; v_call: TRBV7-9; d_call: .
cdr3_aa: CASRLARLAGRYEQFF; cdr3_nt: TGTGCAAGTCGCTTAGCTCGGCTAGCGGGAAGGTATGAGCAGTTCTTC; clone_size: .; j_call: TRBJ2-1; v_call: TRBV12-2; d_call: .
cdr3_aa: CAIRQGSDTQYF; cdr3_nt: TGTGCCATCCGACAGGGGTCAGATACGCAGTATTTT; clone_size: .; j_call: TRBJ2-3; v_call: TRBV10-3; d_call: TRBD1
cdr3_aa: CASSPLPQGNTEAFF; cdr3_nt: TGCGCCAGCAGCCCCCTGCCACAGGGGAACACTGAAGCTTTCTTT; clone_size: .; j_call: TRBJ1-1; v_call: TRBV4-1; d_call: .
cdr3_aa: CASSVGIGRGNEQFF; cdr3_nt: TGTGCCAGCAGCGTAGGGATCGGGCGGGGGAATGAGCAGTTCTTC; clone_size: few; j_call: TRBJ2-1; v_call: TRBV9; d_call: TRBD2
cdr3_aa: CASSAAGGTNEKLFF; cdr3_nt: TGTGCCAGCAGCGCTGCGGGGGGAACTAATGAAAAACTGTTTTTT; clone_size: .; j_call: TRBJ1-4; v_call: TRBV28; d_call: .
cdr3_aa: CASSYDRGYGYTF; cdr3_nt: TGCGCCAGCAGCTATGACAGGGGGTATGGCTACACCTTC; clone_size: .; j_call: TRBJ1-2; v_call: TRBV5-1; d_call: TRBD1
cdr3_aa: CASSGQNTEAFF; cdr3_nt: TGTGCCAGCAGTGGACAGAACACTGAAGCTTTCTTT; clone_size: .; j_call: TRBJ1-1; v_call: TRBV6-1; d_call: .
cdr3_aa: CASRLTGRYGYTF; cdr3_nt: TGTGCCAGCAGATTAACAGGAAGGTATGGCTACACCTTC; clone_size: .; j_call: TRBJ1-2; v_call: TRBV6-1; d_call: .
cdr3_aa: CASSLGRAAGNTIYF; cdr3_nt: TGTGCCAGCAGCTTGGGCAGGGCGGCTGGAAACACCATATATTTT; clone_size: .; j_call: TRBJ1-3; v_call: TRBV5-6; d_call: .
cdr3_aa: CASSVVSGNYNEQFF; cdr3_nt: TGTGCCAGCAGCGTAGTTAGCGGGAACTACAATGAGCAGTTCTTC; clone_size: once; j_call: TRBJ2-1; v_call: TRBV9; d_call: TRBD2
cdr3_aa: CASSLGGTAYEQYF; cdr3_nt: TGTGCCAGCAGCTTAGGAGGGACAGCCTACGAGCAGTACTTC; clone_size: .; j_call: TRBJ2-7; v_call: TRBV7-2; d_call: TRBD1
cdr3_aa: CATSRDYSYRGFSNQPQHF; cdr3_nt: TGTGCCACCAGCAGAGATTATAGTTACAGGGGGTTTAGCAATCAGCCCCAGCATTTT; clone_size: few; j_call: TRBJ1-5; v_call: TRBV15; d_call: TRBD1
cdr3_aa: CAWSVLQGANTGELFF; cdr3_nt: TGTGCCTGGAGTGTCTTGCAGGGGGCGAACACCGGGGAGCTGTTTTTT; clone_size: .; j_call: TRBJ2-2; v_call: TRBV30; d_call: TRBD1
cdr3_aa: CASSNPGSTDTQYF; cdr3_nt: TGTGCCAGCAGCAACCCGGGAAGCACAGATACGCAGTATTTT; clone_size: once; j_call: TRBJ2-3; v_call: TRBV5-4; d_call: .
cdr3_aa: CASSSSPAGYEQYF; cdr3_nt: TGTGCCAGCAGCTCCTCCCCCGCCGGGTACGAGCAGTACTTC; clone_size: few; j_call: TRBJ2-7; v_call: TRBV7-9; d_call: .
cdr3_aa: CASKEGTLNYGYTF; cdr3_nt: TGTGCCAGCAAAGAGGGAACCCTTAACTATGGCTACACCTTC; clone_size: once; j_call: TRBJ1-2; v_call: TRBV6-1; d_call: .
cdr3_aa: CASSVGLAGAPDTQYF; cdr3_nt: TGTGCCAGCAGCGTAGGACTAGCGGGAGCCCCCGATACGCAGTATTTT; clone_size: .; j_call: TRBJ2-3; v_call: TRBV9; d_call: TRBD2